A selection of T cell receptor beta chains follows, all from one sample in a study of response to subunit inactivated influenza vaccine. Each CDR3 protein is one row after TCRdb ran MiXCR on the RT-PCR reads. The sample holds hundreds of thousands of distinct CDR3 sequences, approximately 14% seen once. Sequenced here: PBMCs from blood, sampled 14 to 15 days before vaccination. The receptors come from a man in his fifties who received an inactivated influenza vaccine. The conserved cysteine and the conserved F or W are not part of the CDR3 here. The order of the fields is J gene, V gene, CDR3 protein.

J gene: TRBJ1-1; V gene: TRBV6-2/TRBV6-3; CDR3 protein: ASSHRGEAF
J gene: TRBJ2-2; V gene: TRBV5-1; CDR3 protein: ASDSGRLTGELF
J gene: TRBJ2-7; V gene: TRBV7-9; CDR3 protein: ASSLTGAGVWSYEQY
J gene: TRBJ2-3; V gene: TRBV4-1; CDR3 protein: ASSQDPRLGTDTQY
J gene: TRBJ2-7; V gene: TRBV28; CDR3 protein: ASSAWGQGYEQY
J gene: TRBJ2-3; V gene: TRBV2; CDR3 protein: ASRTSAGNTDTQY
J gene: TRBJ2-5; V gene: TRBV5-1; CDR3 protein: ASSRTLETQY
J gene: TRBJ2-7; V gene: TRBV28; CDR3 protein: ASTFRETGGYEQY
J gene: TRBJ2-7; V gene: TRBV5-1; CDR3 protein: ASSLGGGQDYEKY
J gene: TRBJ2-3; V gene: TRBV12-5; CDR3 protein: ASGSIADTQY
J gene: TRBJ1-2; V gene: TRBV25-1; CDR3 protein: ASSAAWAGVYYGYT
J gene: TRBJ1-5; V gene: TRBV28; CDR3 protein: ASSLLGAINQPQH
J gene: TRBJ1-6; V gene: TRBV7-6; CDR3 protein: ASSLEIGLKGNSPLH
J gene: TRBJ2-3; V gene: TRBV20-1; CDR3 protein: SAGRGISTDTQY
J gene: TRBJ2-7; V gene: TRBV3-1; CDR3 protein: ASSPASTYEQY
J gene: TRBJ2-7; V gene: TRBV4-1; CDR3 protein: ASSQVHRGQYEQY
J gene: TRBJ1-4; V gene: TRBV4-3; CDR3 protein: ASSQGSSSCEKLF
J gene: TRBJ2-4; V gene: TRBV7-2; CDR3 protein: ASSLRGTSGGINIQY
J gene: TRBJ1-1; V gene: TRBV6-2/TRBV6-3; CDR3 protein: ASRSTGPTEAF
J gene: TRBJ2-2; V gene: TRBV3-1; CDR3 protein: ASSQAASGRDTGELF
J gene: TRBJ2-5; V gene: TRBV6-5; CDR3 protein: ASSYGAGEETQY
J gene: TRBJ2-7; V gene: TRBV15; CDR3 protein: AVGRGPYEQY
J gene: TRBJ2-3; V gene: TRBV15; CDR3 protein: ATSREPSATDTQY
J gene: TRBJ2-5; V gene: TRBV7-2; CDR3 protein: ASSLGARGIQETQY
J gene: TRBJ2-5; V gene: TRBV5-1; CDR3 protein: ASRDTLQETQY
J gene: TRBJ1-1; V gene: TRBV12-5; CDR3 protein: ASGETANTEAF
J gene: TRBJ2-3; V gene: TRBV5-1; CDR3 protein: ASSRTGGTDTQY